This T cell receptor beta chain was captured in a study of regulatory T cells in long-lasting Graves disease. This clonotype showed up just once. The germline V gene encodes CDR1 DFQATT and CDR2 SNEGSKA (reference sequence). This CDR3 has 13 amino acids. V lost 7 bases and J lost 8, with 19 bases in between. Researchers made TCR beta libraries by using iRepertoire HTBI primers and running Arm-PCR on CDR3 regions. TCRdb re-derived calls from the multiplex PCR reads in MiXCR, one entry per CDR3 protein. The table records a few hundred thousand distinct CDR3 sequences, around 16% of them present only once. Time point indicated: newly diagnosed GD, antithyroid drugs for less than 3 months. RNA extracted from PBMCs served as the sequencing template. These data were also reused for a study on T cells in Graves' hyperthyroidism and ophthalmopathy. That paper adds: Separation of ophthalmopathy from stable hyperthyroidism was achieved by a 13 V-J model.

The rearrangement uses TRBV20-1 and TRBJ2-3, with D hard to call. The clonotype originates from a woman aged 40 to 50 with Graves disease. The sequencing here drew on peripheral blood mononuclear cells (PBMCs), taken at new diagnosis, from a patient treated with antithyroid drugs. The chain's CDR3 is CSGRTSMVGTQYF. The CDR3 DNA is TGCAGTGGCCGGACCTCGATGGTGGGTACGCAGTATTTT.